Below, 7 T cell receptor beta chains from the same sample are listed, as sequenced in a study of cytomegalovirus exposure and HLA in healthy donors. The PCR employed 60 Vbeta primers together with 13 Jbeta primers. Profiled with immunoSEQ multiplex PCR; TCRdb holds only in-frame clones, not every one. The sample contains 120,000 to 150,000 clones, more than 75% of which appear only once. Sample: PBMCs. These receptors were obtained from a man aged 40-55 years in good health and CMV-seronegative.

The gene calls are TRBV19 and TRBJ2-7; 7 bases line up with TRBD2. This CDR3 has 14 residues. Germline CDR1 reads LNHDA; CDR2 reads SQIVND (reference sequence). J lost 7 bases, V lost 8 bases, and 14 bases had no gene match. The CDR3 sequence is CASAVAGDWGEQYF. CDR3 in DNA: TGTGCCAGTGCTGTGGCGGGAGACTGGGGTGAGCAGTACTTC.

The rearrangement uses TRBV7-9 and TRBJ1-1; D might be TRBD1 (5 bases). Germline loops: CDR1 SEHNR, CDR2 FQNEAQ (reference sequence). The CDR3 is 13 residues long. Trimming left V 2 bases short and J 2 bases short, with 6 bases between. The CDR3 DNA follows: TGTGCCAGCAGCTTACAGGGTAACACTGAAGCTTTCTTT. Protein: CASSLQGNTEAFF.

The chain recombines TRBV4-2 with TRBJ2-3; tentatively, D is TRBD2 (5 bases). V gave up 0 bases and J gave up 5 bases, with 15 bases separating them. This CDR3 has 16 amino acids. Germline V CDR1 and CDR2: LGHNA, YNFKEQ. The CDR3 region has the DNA TGTGCCAGCAGCCAAGAAGTGCGGAGTCGGGGAGATACGCAGTATTTT. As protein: CASSQEVRSRGDTQYF.

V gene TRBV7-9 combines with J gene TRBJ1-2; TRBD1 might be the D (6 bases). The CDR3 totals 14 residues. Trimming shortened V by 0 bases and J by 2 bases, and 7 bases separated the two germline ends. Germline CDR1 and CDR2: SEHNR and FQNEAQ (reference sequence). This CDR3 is CASSLAQGNYGYTF. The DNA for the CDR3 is TGTGCCAGCAGCTTAGCTCAGGGGAACTATGGCTACACCTTC.

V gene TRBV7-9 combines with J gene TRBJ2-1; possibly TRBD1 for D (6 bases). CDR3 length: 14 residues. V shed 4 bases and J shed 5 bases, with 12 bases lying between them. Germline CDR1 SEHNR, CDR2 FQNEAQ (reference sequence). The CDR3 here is CASSSYRVHNEQFF. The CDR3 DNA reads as TGTGCCAGCAGCTCCTACAGGGTGCACAATGAGCAGTTCTTC.

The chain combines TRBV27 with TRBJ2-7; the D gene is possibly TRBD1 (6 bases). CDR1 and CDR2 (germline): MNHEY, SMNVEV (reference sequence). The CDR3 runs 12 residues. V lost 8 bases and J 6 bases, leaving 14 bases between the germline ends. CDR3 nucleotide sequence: TGTGCCAGCGTCTCAGGGGCTAGCGAGCAGTACTTC. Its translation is CASVSGASEQYF.

The CDR3 region is CASSQGYRIETQYF. In nucleotides, the CDR3 is TGTGCCAGCAGCCAAGGGTACAGGATAGAGACCCAGTACTTC. This chain links TRBV14 with TRBJ2-5, with a tentative D call TRBD1 (5 bases). The CDR3 covers 14 residues. Trimming pared 1 base from V and 4 bases from J, leaving 10 bases between. Germline V gene data show CDR1 as SGHDN and CDR2 as FVKESK. The full variable domain, in which reference TRBV14 and TRBJ2-5 provide the parts outside the CDR3, is EAGVTQFPSHSVIEKGQTVTLRCDPISGHDNLYWYRRVMGKEIKFLLHFVKESKQDESGMPNNRFLAERTGGTYSTLKVQPAELEDSGVYFCASSQGYRIETQYFGPGTRLLVL.